Listed here are 13 T cell receptor beta chains from one sample, sequenced in a study of liver allograft versus peripheral blood T cells. Across the study: Hepatic allograft T cell receptor repertoires were evaluated relative to those present in recipients' peripheral blood.

One entry per CDR3 protein, called by TCRdb with MiXCR from the reads. The sample has some 3,400 distinct CDR3 sequences, 16% seen once. The origin of the receptors is a human patient who had a liver transplant. The graft donor may account for some of the T cells.

This chain uses TRBV24-1 with TRBJ1-2, with 7 bases lining up with TRBD1. Looked up from germline, CDR1 is KGHDR and CDR2 is SFDVKD. The V and J ends lost 4 bases and 4 bases, in that order; junction bases with no gene match: 17. The length of the CDR3 is 18 residues. The CDR3 nucleotides read TGTGCCACCAGTGACCCCGGACAGGATCGACGGAAGGCCTATGGCTACACCTTC. It encodes CATSDPGQDRRKAYGYTF.

This clonotype came up a few times. V and J are TRBV6-2 or TRBV6-3 and TRBJ2-7; the D gene is possibly TRBD2 (5 bases). CDR1 is MNHEY, CDR2 SVGEGT, per germline. V was trimmed by 6 bases and J by 3 bases, leaving 27 bases between them. CDR3 size: 18 residues. As DNA, the CDR3 is TGTGCCAGCAGCTCTGGTAGCGTCACCTCCGCCCCCTTCTACGAGCAGTACGTC. Translating gives CASSSGSVTSAPFYEQYV.

By share, this clonotype counts as medium-sized. CDR3 coding DNA: TGTGCCAGCACCCGAGGGGCGGGTAATTCACCCCTCCACTTT. Translating gives CASTRGAGNSPLHF. V gene TRBV5-5 combines with J gene TRBJ1-6, with D tentatively TRBD1 (5 bases). Trimming took 6 bases from V and 6 from J, leaving 13 bases between them. CDR1 and CDR2 (germline): SGHKS, YYEKEE (reference sequence). The CDR3 runs 14 residues.

By share, this clonotype ranks as medium-sized. This rearrangement joins TRBV7-9 to TRBJ1-6, with D unresolved. The germline CDR1 and CDR2 sequences are SEHNR and FQNEAQ (reference sequence). The CDR3 totals 14 residues. The V gene lost 1 base and the J gene lost 4 bases, with 5 bases spanning the gap. CDR3 nucleotides: TGTGCCAGCAGCTTAGAGCAGTATAATTCACCCCTCCACTTT. Protein: CASSLEQYNSPLHF.

The chain uses TRBV20-1 and TRBJ1-2, with 10 bases matching TRBD1. The CDR3 has 15 amino acids. J lost 8 bases, V lost 0 bases, and 9 bases had no gene match. CDR1 is DFQATT, CDR2 SNEGSKA, per germline (reference sequence). CDR3 amino acids: CSAREEDRGLKGYTF. CDR3 bases: TGCAGTGCTAGAGAGGAGGACAGGGGGTTGAAGGGCTACACCTTC.

The V gene is TRBV2, the J gene TRBJ1-1, with unresolved D. V was pared by 2 bases and J by 0 bases, with 4 bases between. The CDR3 length is 13 residues. The V gene's germline CDR1 is SNHLY and CDR2 FYNNEI. CDR3 coding DNA: TGTGCCAGCAGTGAAACGGTGAACACTGAAGCTTTCTTT. Its protein is CASSETVNTEAFF.

By sample share, this clonotype is medium-sized. J is TRBJ2-5 and V is TRBV6-6; D is unclear. With 0 bases removed from V and 2 bases from J, the gap between germline ends came to 10 bases. This CDR3 spans 15 amino acids. Per germline, CDR1 MNHNY and CDR2 SVGAGI (reference sequence). This chain's CDR3 is CASSYSNSKQETQYF. CDR3 nucleotide sequence: TGTGCCAGCAGTTACTCGAACAGCAAACAAGAGACCCAGTACTTC.

This clonotype is categorized as medium-sized. V usage is TRBV19 and J usage is TRBJ1-4; no firm D call. V shed 1 base and J shed 4 bases, with 10 bases lying between them. Germline V gene sequence: CDR1 LNHDA, CDR2 SQIVND (reference sequence). CDR3 size: 15 residues. CDR3 DNA: TGTGCCAGTAGTATAGGCAGCGGGATTAATGAAAAACTGTTTTTT. Amino acids: CASSIGSGINEKLFF.

This clonotype appeared a few times. The chain employs TRBV7-2 and TRBJ2-1; D unresolved. From germline, CDR1 is SGHTA and CDR2 FQGNSA. This CDR3 comprises 11 residues. With 2 bases removed from V and 13 bases from J, the gap between germline ends came to 9 bases. The CDR3 spells CASSLSDSQFF. The CDR3, as DNA: TGTGCCAGCAGCTTATCCGATAGTCAGTTCTTC.

This clonotype was seen ten or more times. This rearrangement joins TRBV20-1 to TRBJ1-3, with D tentatively TRBD1 (5 bases). The V gene lost 1 base and the J gene lost 4 bases, with 14 bases spanning the gap. The germline CDR1 and CDR2 sequences are DFQATT and SNEGSKA (reference sequence). The CDR3 covers 15 residues. In nucleotides, the CDR3 is TGCAGTGCTAGAGGACGGGACCCCTCAGGAAACACCATATATTTT. Protein product: CSARGRDPSGNTIYF.

Points on this clonotype: With a far larger clone one base away, a read error is the likely cause. The gene calls are TRBV6-5 and TRBJ2-3, with D possibly TRBD2 on 6 matching bases. Germline-derived CDR1 and CDR2 are MNHEY and SVGAGI. The CDR3 is 14 residues long. V was cut by 5 bases and J by 5 bases, with 14 bases left in between. The CDR3 sequence is CASSEPAEGDTQYF. For the CDR3, the DNA is TGTGCCAGCAGTGAACCAGCGGAGGGAGATACGCAGTATTTT.

This clonotype is labeled medium-sized. The chain carries TRBV7-9 and TRBJ1-1, with D possibly matching TRBD1 (5 bases). Per the germline V gene, CDR1 is SEHNR and CDR2 is FQNEAQ (reference sequence). CDR3 length: 14 amino acids. V dropped 6 bases and J dropped 6 bases, with 17 bases sitting between them. The CDR3 spells CASSQEGTGAEAFF. The CDR3 DNA reads as TGTGCCAGCAGTCAGGAAGGGACGGGGGCTGAAGCTTTCTTT. Supplemented by reference TRBV7-9 and TRBJ1-1, the full variable domain reads DTGVSQNPRHKITKRGQNVTFRCDPISEHNRLYWYRQTLGQGPEFLTYFQNEAQLEKSRLLSDRFSAERPKGSFSTLEIQRTEQGDSAMYLCASSQEGTGAEAFFGQGTRLTVV.

This clonotype is medium-sized within its sample. The rearrangement uses TRBV27 and TRBJ1-4; maybe TRBD1 (5 bases). This CDR3 comprises 15 residues. Deletions cut 3 bases from V and 0 bases from J, with 8 bases between. CDR1 is MNHEY, CDR2 SMNVEV, per germline (reference sequence). The CDR3 DNA sequence: TGTGCCAGCAGTTTGGGGGGGTCAACTAATGAAAAACTGTTTTTT. Translating gives CASSLGGSTNEKLFF.